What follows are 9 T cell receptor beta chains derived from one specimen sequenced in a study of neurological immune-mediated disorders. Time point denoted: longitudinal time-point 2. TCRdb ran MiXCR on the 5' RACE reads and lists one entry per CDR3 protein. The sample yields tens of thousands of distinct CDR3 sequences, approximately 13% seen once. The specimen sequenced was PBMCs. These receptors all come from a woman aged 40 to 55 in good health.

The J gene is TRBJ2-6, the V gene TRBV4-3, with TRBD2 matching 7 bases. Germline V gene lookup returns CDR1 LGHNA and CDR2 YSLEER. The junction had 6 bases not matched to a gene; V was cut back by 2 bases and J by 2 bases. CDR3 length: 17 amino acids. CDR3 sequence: CASSQRGRGTGANVLTF. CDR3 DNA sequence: TGCGCCAGCAGCCAACGTGGGAGGGGTACTGGGGCCAACGTCCTGACTTTC.

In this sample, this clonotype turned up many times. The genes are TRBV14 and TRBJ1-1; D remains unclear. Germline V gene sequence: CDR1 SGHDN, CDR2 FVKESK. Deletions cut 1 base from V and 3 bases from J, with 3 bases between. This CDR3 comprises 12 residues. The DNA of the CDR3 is TGTGCCAGCAGCCAAGTGCACACTGAAGCTTTCTTT. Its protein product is CASSQVHTEAFF.

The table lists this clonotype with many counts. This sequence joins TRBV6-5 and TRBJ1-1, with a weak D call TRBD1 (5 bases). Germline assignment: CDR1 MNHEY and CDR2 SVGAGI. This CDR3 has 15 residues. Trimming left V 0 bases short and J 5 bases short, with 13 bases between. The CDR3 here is CASSYSSQGGTEAFF. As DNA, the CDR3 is TGTGCCAGCAGTTACTCGTCCCAGGGAGGAACTGAAGCTTTCTTT.

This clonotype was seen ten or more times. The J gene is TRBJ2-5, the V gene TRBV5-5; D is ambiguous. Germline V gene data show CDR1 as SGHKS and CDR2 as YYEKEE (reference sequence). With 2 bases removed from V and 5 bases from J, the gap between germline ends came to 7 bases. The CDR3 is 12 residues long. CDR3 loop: CASSLHRETQYF. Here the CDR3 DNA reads TGTGCCAGCAGCTTACATAGGGAGACCCAGTACTTC.

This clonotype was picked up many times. The CDR3 DNA reads as TGCAGTGCCCCGGACAGGGGGCGTGAAAAACTGTTTTTT. It is translated as CSAPDRGREKLFF. The V call is TRBV20-1, the J call TRBJ1-4; 11 nucleotides align to TRBD1. Trimming at V came to 6 bases and at J to 7 bases, leaving 4 bases not matched to a gene. The CDR3 is 13 amino acids. Germline CDR1 reads DFQATT; CDR2 reads SNEGSKA (reference sequence).

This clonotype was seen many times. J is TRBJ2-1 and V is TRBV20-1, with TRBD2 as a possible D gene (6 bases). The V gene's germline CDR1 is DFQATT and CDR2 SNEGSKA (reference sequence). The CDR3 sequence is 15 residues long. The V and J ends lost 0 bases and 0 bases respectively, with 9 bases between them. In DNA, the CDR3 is TGCAGTGCTAGAGAACCCGGGAGCTCCTACAATGAGCAGTTCTTC. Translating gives CSAREPGSSYNEQFF.

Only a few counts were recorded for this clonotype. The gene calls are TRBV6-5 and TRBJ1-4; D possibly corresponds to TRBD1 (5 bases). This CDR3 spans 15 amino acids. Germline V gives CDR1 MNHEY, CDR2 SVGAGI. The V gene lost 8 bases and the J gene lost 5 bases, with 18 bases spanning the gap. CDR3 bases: TGTGCCAGCGCTAACTTCGACAGCCTAAATGAAAAACTGTTTTTT. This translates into CASANFDSLNEKLFF.

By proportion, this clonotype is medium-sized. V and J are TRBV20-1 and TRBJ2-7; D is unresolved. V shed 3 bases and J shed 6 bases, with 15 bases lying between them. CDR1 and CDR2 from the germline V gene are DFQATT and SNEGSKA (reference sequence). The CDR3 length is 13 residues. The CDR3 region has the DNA TGCAGTGCTAGTATTGTGTTCGGCCCCGAGCAGTACTTC. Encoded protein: CSASIVFGPEQYF.

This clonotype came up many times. CDR3 loop: CASTDPAGLSTGELFF. The CDR3 DNA reads TGTGCCAGCACCGACCCCGCGGGGCTCAGCACCGGGGAGCTGTTTTTT. The rearrangement links TRBV12-3 or TRBV12-4 to TRBJ2-2; the D gene is possibly TRBD2 (6 bases). The CDR3 has 16 amino acids. Trimming took 7 bases from V and 4 from J, leaving 19 bases between them.